The 24 T cell receptor beta chains reported below all come from one sample, sequenced in a study of identical twins. TCRdb recomputed calls from the 5' RACE reads with MiXCR, one row per CDR3 protein. Of more than 400,000 distinct CDR3 sequences detected, 15% appear once; the ten largest clones hold roughly 0.4%. The sample also formed part of further work on yellow fever vaccine responses in identical twins.

The specimen was CD4+ T cells sorted from blood. These receptors were collected from a woman between 18 and 29 years old in good health.

The table lists this clonotype with many counts. The chain has TRBV5-1 and TRBJ2-3; D not resolved. Germline V CDR1 and CDR2: SGHRS, YFSETQ. With 0 bases removed from V and 0 bases from J, the gap between germline ends came to 11 bases. The CDR3 length is 16 residues. Written as DNA, the CDR3 is TGCGCCAGCAGCTTGGGATCGAGCGCTAGCACAGATACGCAGTATTTT. Encoded protein: CASSLGSSASTDTQYF.

This clonotype was observed a few times. The CDR3, as DNA: TGCGCCAGCAGCTTGGTACTAGCGGGGACCTACGAGCAGTACTTC. This sequence encodes CASSLVLAGTYEQYF. The chain has TRBV5-1 and TRBJ2-7; TRBD2 matches at 10 bases. The ends lost 0 bases at V and 2 bases at J; junction bases unmatched: 2. The CDR3 length is 15 residues. Germline lookup yields CDR1 SGHRS and CDR2 YFSETQ.

CDR3 nucleotides: TGTGCCAGCAGCTTAGATCGGGGTAGTGACTACGAGCAGTACTTC. Amino acid sequence: CASSLDRGSDYEQYF. This chain uses TRBV7-8 with TRBJ2-7, with a weak D call TRBD2 (5 bases). The germline gives CDR1 SGHVS, CDR2 FQNEAQ. The CDR3 is 15 residues long. Trimming shortened V by 1 base and J by 3 bases, and 13 bases separated the two germline ends.

This clonotype was counted between two and nine times. The rearrangement uses TRBV20-1 and TRBJ2-5, with TRBD2 identical over 7 bases. Trimming removed 5 bases from V and 9 bases from J; junction bases left unmatched: 15. The germline V gene has CDR1 DFQATT and CDR2 SNEGSKA (reference sequence). CDR3 length equals 14 residues. In DNA form, the CDR3 reads TGCAGTGCTCCTGCGGGAGAGGGGTTAGGGGCCCAGTACTTC. Translation gives CSAPAGEGLGAQYF.

The chain is built from TRBV6-1 and TRBJ1-1, with a weak D call TRBD1 (6 bases). Between the trimmed V and J ends, which lost 7 bases and 3 bases, there was a span of 15 bases. Germline V lookup: CDR1 MNHNS, CDR2 SASEGT. The CDR3 contains 14 residues. The CDR3 reads CASIARGRDTEAFF. CDR3 in DNA: TGTGCCAGCATTGCCAGGGGCCGGGACACTGAAGCTTTCTTT.

The chain links TRBV3-1 to TRBJ2-1, with 9 bases aligning to TRBD2. The V and J ends lost 2 bases and 9 bases, in that order; junction bases with no gene match: 11. CDR3 length equals 16 residues. Germline loops: CDR1 LGHDT, CDR2 YNNKEL (reference sequence). This CDR3 is CASSQRPGTSSGEQFF. For the CDR3, the DNA is TGTGCCAGCAGCCAACGTCCCGGGACTAGCTCGGGTGAGCAGTTCTTC.

This clonotype was observed a few times. The rearrangement joins TRBV7-6 to TRBJ2-3; the D is unclear. Germline CDR1 is SGHVS and CDR2 is FNYEAQ. Trimming took 8 bases from V and 8 from J, leaving 14 bases between them. The CDR3 has 12 amino acids. CDR3 DNA sequence: TGTGCCAGCGCTAGTTTAGGTCCTACGCAGTATTTT. Translation: CASASLGPTQYF. Drawing the rest from reference TRBV7-6 and TRBJ2-3, the complete variable domain is GAGVSQSPRYKVTKRGQDVALRCDPISGHVSLYWYRQALGQGPEFLTYFNYEAQQDKSGLPNDRFSAERPEGSISTLTIQRTEQRDSAMYRCASASLGPTQYFGPGTRLTVL.

The CDR3, as DNA: TGTGCCAGCAGCCCTGCTAGGGGGTCTAATGAGCAGTTCTTC. Translation: CASSPARGSNEQFF. The chain carries TRBV3-1 and TRBJ2-1; D might be TRBD1 (6 bases). The CDR3 contains 14 residues. Trimming removed 4 bases from V and 7 bases from J, with 14 bases in between. CDR1 is LGHDT and CDR2 is YNNKEL in the germline V gene (reference sequence).

Only a few counts were recorded for this clonotype. The rearrangement links TRBV12-3 or TRBV12-4 to TRBJ1-5; 9 bases fit TRBD1. V shed 7 bases and J 6 bases; nucleotides not matched to a gene: 7. This CDR3 contains 14 residues. CDR3 loop: CASNKQGAAQPQHF. The CDR3 DNA sequence: TGTGCCAGCAACAAACAGGGGGCGGCTCAGCCCCAGCATTTT.

This clonotype was observed a few times. The V gene is TRBV12-3 or TRBV12-4, the J gene TRBJ2-7; 7 bases are shared with TRBD2. With V trimmed by 3 bases and J by 5 bases, 16 bases remained unmatched. This CDR3 has 17 residues. The CDR3 DNA sequence: TGTGCCAGCAGTTTTCGGTCTAGCGGAACAAACAAGGACGAGCAGTACTTC. Its protein is CASSFRSSGTNKDEQYF.

The rearrangement links TRBV12-3 or TRBV12-4 to TRBJ1-2; 8 nucleotides match TRBD1. J lost 7 bases, V lost 5 bases, and 3 bases had no gene match. The CDR3 has 12 residues. The CDR3 sequence: CASSITGGGYTF. CDR3 nucleotide sequence: TGTGCCAGCAGTATCACAGGGGGTGGCTACACCTTC.

V gene TRBV7-9 combines with J gene TRBJ1-5, with 8 positions matching TRBD1. After removal of 0 bases from V and 7 bases from J, the junction contained 11 bases not matched to a gene. The germline CDR1 and CDR2 sequences are SEHNR and FQNEAQ (reference sequence). The CDR3 totals 17 residues. In DNA, the CDR3 is TGTGCCAGCAGCTTAGCGGGGGGCAGGGGGCATGGGCAGCCCCAGCATTTT. This codes for CASSLAGGRGHGQPQHF.

This clonotype was observed a few times. The J gene is TRBJ2-1, the V gene TRBV20-1; a possible D gene is TRBD1 (6 bases). Germline V gene data show CDR1 as DFQATT and CDR2 as SNEGSKA (reference sequence). The CDR3 extends over 13 amino acids. CDR3 nucleotide sequence: TGCATGACAGGTGGGACACAATACAATGAGCAGTTCTTC. It encodes CMTGGTQYNEQFF.

This clonotype was counted only a few times. The V and J genes are TRBV10-2 and TRBJ2-3, with TRBD2 identical over 8 bases. Germline values: CDR1 WSHSY, CDR2 SAAADI. V gave up 3 bases and J gave up 5 bases; unmatched junction bases: 7. CDR3 length: 15 amino acids. CDR3 amino acids: CASSEPGTSLDTQYF. CDR3 coding DNA: TGCGCCAGCAGTGAACCCGGGACTAGTCTAGATACGCAGTATTTT.

This chain uses TRBV12-3 or TRBV12-4 with TRBJ1-6, with D perhaps matching TRBD1 (5 bases). This CDR3 contains 14 residues. The germline V and J ends were trimmed by 1 base and 7 bases, with 8 bases remaining between them. The DNA for the CDR3 is TGTGCCAGCAGTTTAGAGGGGTTCAATTCACCCCTCCACTTT. Its translation is CASSLEGFNSPLHF.

This clonotype was detected many times. The gene calls are TRBV12-3 or TRBV12-4 and TRBJ1-2, with D possibly being TRBD1 (5 bases). The CDR3 has 14 residues. The V end lost 3 bases, the J end lost 3 bases, and 11 bases lay between the germline ends. The CDR3 region is CASSLIRGYYGYTF. DNA for the CDR3: TGTGCCAGCAGTTTGATACGGGGGTACTATGGCTACACCTTC.

This clonotype was observed a handful of times. This chain joins TRBV5-5 and TRBJ2-3; 11 bases map to TRBD2. Germline V gene sequence: CDR1 SGHKS, CDR2 YYEKEE (reference sequence). The CDR3 runs 15 residues. After removal of 1 base from V and 14 bases from J, the junction contained 12 bases not matched to a gene. The CDR3, as DNA: TGTGCCAGCAGCTTGCTAGCGGGAGGTTCCCAAAGCGCGTATTTT. Its protein product is CASSLLAGGSQSAYF.

This clonotype was detected a few times. The genes are TRBV20-1 and TRBJ2-7, with D perhaps TRBD2 (5 bases). The CDR3 contains 10 residues. V dropped 7 bases and J dropped 5 bases, with 9 bases sitting between them. The germline gives CDR1 DFQATT, CDR2 SNEGSKA (reference sequence). DNA of the CDR3: TGCAGTGTAAGGGAGAACGAGCAGTACGTC. Translation gives CSVRENEQYV.

This clonotype showed up just a few times. The chain recombines TRBV10-3 with TRBJ2-1, with 8 bases identical to TRBD2. This CDR3 has 15 residues. Germline CDR1 and CDR2: ENHRY and SYGVKD. V was clipped by 7 bases and J by 4 bases; unmatched bases: 9. The CDR3 is CAITGSGETYNEQFF. CDR3 coding DNA: TGTGCCATCACCGGTAGCGGGGAAACATACAATGAGCAGTTCTTC.

V usage is TRBV20-1 and J usage is TRBJ2-1, with TRBD1 matching over 7 bases. CDR1 DFQATT and CDR2 SNEGSKA come from the germline V gene (reference sequence). The junction had 3 bases not matched to a gene; V was cut back by 3 bases and J by 4 bases. The CDR3 spans 13 residues. CDR3 DNA: TGCAGTGCTAGTACAGGGGTGTACAATGAGCAGTTCTTC. This codes for CSASTGVYNEQFF.

The rearrangement joins TRBV6-1 to TRBJ2-2; a possible D gene is TRBD2 (5 bases). The CDR3 sequence is 12 residues long. Per the germline V gene, CDR1 is MNHNS and CDR2 is SASEGT. V dropped 8 bases and J dropped 8 bases, with 12 bases sitting between them. The CDR3 DNA sequence: TGTGCCAGCCTCCGGGAAGGAGGGGAGCTGTTTTTT. This encodes CASLREGGELFF.

This clonotype was counted at least ten times. The chain combines TRBV5-1 with TRBJ2-1, with 13 bases that match TRBD2. After removal of 4 bases from V and 8 bases from J, the junction contained 6 bases not matched to a gene. CDR1 SGHRS and CDR2 YFSETQ come from the germline V gene. The CDR3 consists of 15 residues. CDR3 protein: CASSLRTSGGDEQFF. The DNA of the CDR3 is TGCGCCAGCAGCCTGAGGACTAGCGGGGGCGATGAGCAGTTCTTC.

This clonotype was counted only a few times. V is TRBV20-1 and J is TRBJ2-7; maybe TRBD2 (6 bases). The CDR3 spans 13 residues. Trimming took 3 bases from V and 2 from J, leaving 11 bases between them. Germline assignment: CDR1 DFQATT and CDR2 SNEGSKA (reference sequence). The CDR3 protein is CSASSGNAYEQYF. The CDR3 DNA reads TGCAGTGCTAGTAGCGGCAACGCCTACGAGCAGTACTTC.

This clonotype has ten or more counts. The rearrangement links TRBV12-3 or TRBV12-4 to TRBJ2-7, with D perhaps matching TRBD1 or TRBD2 (6 bases each). This CDR3 comprises 14 residues. V gave up 3 bases and J gave up 3 bases, with 12 bases separating them. CDR3 coding DNA: TGTGCCAGCAGTTTGGGGGGCTTGATCTACGAGCAGTACGTC. It specifies CASSLGGLIYEQYV.